This entry features one T cell receptor (beta chain) sequence. What it binds is not known. The CDR3 is 14 amino acids. From germline, CDR1 is SGHKS and CDR2 YYEKEE (reference sequence). The ends lost 0 bases at V and 9 bases at J; junction bases unmatched: 5. These data come from a study of T cell responses to AZD1222 COVID-19 vaccine. Findings and limits, study-wide: Spike-wide vaccine-associated CD4 TCRs dominated at 160-218 and 743-854.

Analysis merged second doses at about 4 or about 12 weeks. Assay: immunoSEQ multiplex PCR; the TCRdb copy retains only in-frame clones and omits some. The sample has about 50,000 clones, about 80% seen once. Material: peripheral blood, obtained 28 days after the second AZD1222 dose. The receptor was isolated from an adult who received the AZD1222 COVID-19 vaccine. The chain links TRBV5-5 to TRBJ2-1; 8 bases line up with TRBD1. CDR3 amino acids: CASSLEQGVSEQFF. CDR3 DNA: TGTGCCAGCAGCTTGGAACAGGGGGTGAGTGAGCAGTTCTTC.